Below, 29 T cell receptor beta chains from the same sample are listed, as sequenced in a study of cytomegalovirus exposure and HLA in healthy donors. Generated by immunoSEQ multiplex PCR, the TCRdb table keeps only in-frame clones and is missing some. This table has about 110,000 clones, about 85% appearing once. The specimen sequenced was PBMCs. The source is a woman aged 18-29 years in good health and CMV-seronegative.

The CDR3 DNA sequence: TGTGCCAGCATTGGAACAGGGATTCGCAATCAGCCCCAGCATTTT. This sequence encodes CASIGTGIRNQPQHF. The chain links TRBV28 to TRBJ1-5, with a tentative D call TRBD1 (6 bases). V was pared by 7 bases and J by 2 bases, with 15 bases between. Germline V gene sequence: CDR1 MDHEN, CDR2 SYDVKM. The CDR3 contains 15 residues.

This chain connects TRBV28 to TRBJ1-1; TRBD1 matches 8 bases. Germline CDR1 reads MDHEN; CDR2 reads SYDVKM. This CDR3 comprises 12 residues. Unmatched junction bases numbered 6, after V lost 5 bases and J lost 10 bases. The CDR3 spells CASSTDRVRAFF. CDR3 coding DNA: TGTGCCAGCAGTACGGACAGGGTAAGAGCTTTCTTT.

V usage is TRBV6-5 and J usage is TRBJ1-1; D gene uncertain. Deletions cut 5 bases from V and 0 bases from J, with 10 bases between. Germline V gene data show CDR1 as MNHEY and CDR2 as SVGAGI. The length of the CDR3 is 14 residues. The CDR3 DNA follows: TGTGCCAGCAGTACGGTGTTAATGAACACTGAAGCTTTCTTT. Translated, it gives CASSTVLMNTEAFF.

The gene calls are TRBV27 and TRBJ1-6, with unresolved D. The CDR3 spans 14 residues. The germline V gene has CDR1 MNHEY and CDR2 SMNVEV (reference sequence). Trimming took 2 bases from V and 3 from J, leaving 5 bases between them. DNA for the CDR3: TGTGCCAGCAGTTTAGCAGGCTATAATTCACCCCTCCACTTT. Translating it yields CASSLAGYNSPLHF.

The J gene is TRBJ1-6, the V gene TRBV10-2, with TRBD1 identical over 9 bases. Per germline, CDR1 WSHSY and CDR2 SAAADI. V dropped 5 bases and J dropped 10; count of bases not matched to a gene: 6. The CDR3 length is 14 residues. The CDR3 DNA follows: TGCGCCAGCAGTCGGACAGGGGAAGACTCACCCCTCCACTTT. Residues: CASSRTGEDSPLHF.

This clone occurred a few times. V and J are TRBV30 and TRBJ2-3, with 11 bases lining up with TRBD2. Germline lookup yields CDR1 GTSNPN and CDR2 SVGIG (reference sequence). The CDR3 totals 16 residues. V shed 2 bases and J 2 bases; nucleotides not matched to a gene: 6. The CDR3 DNA follows: TGTGCCTGGAGTACGTTTAGCGGGGGGGTCACAGATACGCAGTATTTT. Protein: CAWSTFSGGVTDTQYF.

V gene TRBV5-1 combines with J gene TRBJ2-4, with 8 bases identical to TRBD1. In germline, CDR1 is SGHRS, CDR2 YFSETQ. The ends lost 5 bases at V and 0 bases at J; junction bases unmatched: 7. The CDR3 has 16 amino acids. This CDR3 is CASRRGQELAKNIQYF. The DNA for the CDR3 is TGCGCCAGCAGACGGGGACAGGAGCTAGCCAAAAACATTCAGTACTTC. The full variable domain, in which reference TRBV5-1 and TRBJ2-4 provide the parts outside the CDR3, is KAGVTQTPRYLIKTRGQQVTLSCSPISGHRSVSWYQQTPGQGLQFLFEYFSETQRNKGNFPGRFSGRQFSNSRSEMNVSTLELGDSALYLCASRRGQELAKNIQYFGAGTRLSVL.

V usage is TRBV7-6 and J usage is TRBJ2-7; the match to TRBD1 covers 7 bases. There are 15 residues in the CDR3. CDR1 is SGHVS, CDR2 FNYEAQ, per germline. V dropped 2 bases and J dropped 3; count of bases not matched to a gene: 7. CDR3 bases: TGTGCCAGCAGCTTATGGTCGGCAGGGGGCTACGAGCAGTACTTC. Protein sequence: CASSLWSAGGYEQYF.

The rearrangement links TRBV6-4 to TRBJ2-1, with 8 bases that match TRBD2. The CDR3 covers 15 residues. V shed 5 bases, J shed 3 bases, and the junction held 6 bases outside the gene matches. CDR1 and CDR2 from the germline V gene are MRHNA and SNTAGT. CDR3 DNA sequence: TGTGCCAGCAGTCGGGGAGGGACTAGCTACAATGAGCAGTTCTTC. Protein sequence: CASSRGGTSYNEQFF.

This clone was found once. V usage is TRBV4-2 and J usage is TRBJ2-1; D might be TRBD2 (5 bases). Per germline, CDR1 LGHNA and CDR2 YNFKEQ. Trimming cost V 0 bases and J 8 bases, with 11 bases left between them. This CDR3 is built from 14 residues. CDR3 residues: CASSQEKLAHEQFF. CDR3 sequence (DNA): TGTGCCAGCAGCCAAGAAAAGCTAGCTCATGAGCAGTTCTTC.

V is TRBV19 and J is TRBJ1-2, with a weak D call TRBD1 (5 bases). The CDR3 consists of 14 residues. Between the trimmed V and J ends, which lost 1 base and 2 bases, there was a span of 8 bases. CDR1 LNHDA and CDR2 SQIVND come from the germline V gene (reference sequence). CDR3 region: CASSIAEGNYGYTF. The CDR3 nucleotides read TGTGCCAGTAGTATAGCGGAGGGGAACTATGGCTACACCTTC. Full variable domain (rest looked up from reference TRBV19 and TRBJ1-2): DGGITQSPKYLFRKEGQNVTLSCEQNLNHDAMYWYRQDPGQGLRLIYYSQIVNDFQKGDIAEGYSVSREKKESFPLTVTSAQKNPTAFYLCASSIAEGNYGYTFGSGTRLTVV.

This clone showed up just once. The chain couples TRBV27 to TRBJ2-5; TRBD1 matches at 8 bases. Matching the DNA end better, TRBJ2-7 makes the J call doubtful. The CDR3 is made up of 12 amino acids. Germline CDR1 is MNHEY and CDR2 is SMNVEV (reference sequence). The CDR3 coding sequence is TGTGCCAGCAGCCGGACAGGGAACGAGCAGTACTTC. Translating it yields CASSRTGNEQYF.

This clone came up a few times. The J gene is TRBJ1-6, the V gene TRBV4-1; the match to TRBD1 covers 8 bases. J lost 10 bases, V lost 4 bases, and 15 bases had no gene match. The CDR3 covers 17 residues. CDR1 is MGHRA, CDR2 YSYEKL, per germline. The CDR3 loop is CASSPQSGQGARSPLHF. For the CDR3, the DNA is TGCGCCAGCAGCCCCCAGTCGGGGCAGGGGGCGCGATCACCCCTCCACTTT.

The chain uses TRBV7-8 and TRBJ1-2; TRBD1 is a possible D gene (5 bases). The CDR3 contains 14 residues. The germline gives CDR1 SGHVS, CDR2 FQNEAQ. Trimming pared 0 bases from V and 11 bases from J, leaving 16 bases between. CDR3 nucleotide sequence: TGTGCCAGCAGCTTAGCGCCAACAGGCCCAATGTACACCTTC. It translates to CASSLAPTGPMYTF.

This chain uses TRBV30 with TRBJ1-2, with a tentative D call TRBD1 (6 bases). V dropped 4 bases and J dropped 4 bases, with 16 bases sitting between them. Germline V gives CDR1 GTSNPN, CDR2 SVGIG (reference sequence). The CDR3 extends over 14 amino acids. The CDR3 nucleotides are TGTGCCTGGACGGCAACAGGGCCCACCTATGGCTACACCTTC. It encodes CAWTATGPTYGYTF.

The J gene is TRBJ1-1, the V gene TRBV7-6; the D gene is possibly TRBD1 (6 bases). The CDR3 is 14 residues long. Trimming shortened V by 1 base and J by 1 base, and 7 bases separated the two germline ends. Germline lookup yields CDR1 SGHVS and CDR2 FNYEAQ. Here the CDR3 reads CASSLGTENTEAFF. The CDR3 nucleotides read TGTGCCAGCAGCTTAGGGACAGAGAACACTGAAGCTTTCTTT.

V usage is TRBV7-8 and J usage is TRBJ2-7, with 7 bases identical to TRBD2. Germline loops: CDR1 SGHVS, CDR2 FQNEAQ. V lost 4 bases and J lost 6; bases outside the gene matches: 6. This CDR3 comprises 13 residues. CDR3 DNA: TGTGCCAGCAGCTCACGGCGGGGGTCCGAGCAGTACTTC. It codes for CASSSRRGSEQYF.

The chain uses TRBV4-1 and TRBJ1-1; D is perhaps TRBD1 (5 bases). This CDR3 contains 17 residues. CDR1 and CDR2 from the germline V gene are MGHRA and YSYEKL. Trimming left V 2 bases short and J 1 base short, with 17 bases between. CDR3 loop: CASSQRATAGGNTEAFF. CDR3 in DNA: TGCGCCAGCAGCCAAAGGGCTACTGCGGGGGGGAACACTGAAGCTTTCTTT.

J is TRBJ2-3 and V is TRBV5-6; D unresolved. V dropped 0 bases and J dropped 5 bases, with 4 bases sitting between them. The CDR3 totals 12 residues. In germline, CDR1 is SGHDT, CDR2 YYEEEE. This CDR3 reads CASSLGRDTQYF. CDR3 in DNA: TGTGCCAGCAGCTTGGGTCGAGATACGCAGTATTTT.

The gene calls are TRBV10-3 and TRBJ2-4; D gene ambiguous. In germline, CDR1 is ENHRY, CDR2 SYGVKD. Trimming took off 0 bases at V and 8 bases at J, with 8 bases between the two ends. The CDR3 extends over 13 amino acids. The CDR3 nucleotides are TGTGCCATCAGTGAGTCCCTAAATGACATTCAGTACTTC. Protein: CAISESLNDIQYF.

CDR3 amino acids: CASSHYRYEQYF. Written as DNA, the CDR3 is TGTGCCAGCAGCCATTACAGATACGAGCAGTACTTC. The chain has TRBV7-8 and TRBJ2-7; D unclear. Germline V CDR1 and CDR2: SGHVS, FQNEAQ. The length of the CDR3 is 12 residues. Trimming took off 5 bases at V and 4 bases at J, with 9 bases between the two ends.

V is TRBV7-2 and J is TRBJ2-5, with D hard to call. This CDR3 comprises 14 residues. The V end lost 1 base, the J end lost 2 bases, and 8 bases lay between the germline ends. CDR1 is SGHTA and CDR2 is FQGNSA in the germline V gene. The CDR3 is CASSLVVVQETQYF. CDR3 nucleotide sequence: TGTGCCAGCAGCTTAGTAGTAGTTCAAGAGACCCAGTACTTC.

A few counts support this clone. The J gene is TRBJ2-7, the V gene TRBV7-9; possibly TRBD2 for D (5 bases). Germline CDR1 is SEHNR and CDR2 is FQNEAQ (reference sequence). This CDR3 is built from 14 residues. DNA of the CDR3: TGTGCGGCTAGCAAGGGTGGGTATCCCTACGAGCAGTACTTC. Protein sequence: CAASKGGYPYEQYF. Full variable domain (rest looked up from reference TRBV7-9 and TRBJ2-7): DTGVSQNPRHKITKRGQNVTFRCDPISEHNRLYWYRQTLGQGPEFLTYFQNEAQLEKSRLLSDRFSAERPKGSFSTLEIQRTEQGDSAMYLCAASKGGYPYEQYFGPGTRLTVT.

The chain is built from TRBV7-6 and TRBJ2-7; TRBD2 is a possible D gene (5 bases). This CDR3 is built from 13 residues. The germline V gene encodes CDR1 SGHVS and CDR2 FNYEAQ. V lost 4 bases, J lost 1 base, and 8 bases lay in between. CDR3 loop: CASSSRRSYEQYF. CDR3 nucleotide sequence: TGTGCCAGCAGCTCCCGGAGGTCCTACGAGCAGTACTTC. The full variable domain, with the rest looked up from reference TRBV7-6 and TRBJ2-7, is GAGVSQSPRYKVTKRGQDVALRCDPISGHVSLYWYRQALGQGPEFLTYFNYEAQQDKSGLPNDRFSAERPEGSISTLTIQRTEQRDSAMYRCASSSRRSYEQYFGPGTRLTVT.

The DNA of the CDR3 is TGCGCCAGCAGCTTGGGCGGGGGAGGCGGAAGAGAGACCCAGTACTTC. It yields the protein CASSLGGGGGRETQYF. This sequence joins TRBV5-1 and TRBJ2-5; 7 nucleotides match TRBD2. The CDR3 covers 16 residues. The V segment lost 0 bases and the J segment 4 bases; nucleotides outside the gene matches: 9. CDR1 is SGHRS and CDR2 is YFSETQ in the germline V gene.

The CDR3 DNA follows: TGCGCCAGAAACGGGTCCTCCTACGAGCAGTACTTC. This codes for CARNGSSYEQYF. The chain couples TRBV4-1 to TRBJ2-7; D not resolved. The CDR3 spans 12 residues. V gave up 9 bases and J gave up 0 bases, with 9 bases separating them. Germline V lookup: CDR1 MGHRA, CDR2 YSYEKL.

The chain couples TRBV7-3 to TRBJ2-3, with a weak D call TRBD1 (6 bases). The CDR3 loop spans 15 amino acids. Trimming took 5 bases from V and 3 from J, leaving 15 bases between them. Germline CDR1 SGHTA, CDR2 FQGTGA. The CDR3 spells CASSPGHQETDTQYF. CDR3 in DNA: TGTGCCAGCAGCCCGGGACACCAGGAAACAGATACGCAGTATTTT. The entire variable domain, with the rest obtained from reference TRBV7-3 and TRBJ2-3, is as follows: GAGVSQTPSNKVTEKGKYVELRCDPISGHTALYWYRQSLGQGPEFLIYFQGTGAADDSGLPNDRFFAVRPEGSVSTLKIQRTERGDSAVYLCASSPGHQETDTQYFGPGTRLTVL.

The gene calls are TRBV9 and TRBJ1-6; tentative D call: TRBD1 (5 bases). The CDR3 is made up of 15 amino acids. Trimming left V 3 bases short and J 7 bases short, with 14 bases between. Germline CDR1 SGDLS, CDR2 YYNGEE. The CDR3: CASSAGVQGNSPLHF. The DNA of the CDR3 is TGTGCCAGCAGCGCTGGGGTCCAGGGAAATTCACCCCTCCACTTT.

The chain combines TRBV7-9 with TRBJ2-1, with 9 bases identical to TRBD2. The CDR3 covers 16 residues. Germline CDR1 is SEHNR and CDR2 is FQNEAQ (reference sequence). The V gene end was trimmed by 6 bases and the J gene end by 7 bases; junction bases not matched to a gene: 13. The CDR3 region is CASRLLEAGGKNEQFF. Written as DNA, the CDR3 is TGTGCCAGCAGGCTCCTGGAGGCGGGGGGGAAGAATGAGCAGTTCTTC.